Shown below are 32 T cell receptor beta chains from a single sample sequenced in a study of blood T cell repertoires in COVID-19. Repertoires were generated with immunoSEQ multiplex PCR, while TCRdb's copy carries only in-frame clones and drops some. The sample holds 200,000 to 250,000 clones; about 85% are singletons and the top ten take about 3%. Specimen: peripheral blood. These receptors were collected from a man in his fifties who had recovered from COVID-19.

The genes are TRBV28 and TRBJ1-2; possibly TRBD1 for D (6 bases). CDR3 length equals 12 residues. V was trimmed by 6 bases and J by 8 bases, leaving 13 bases between them. CDR1 and CDR2 from the germline V gene are MDHEN and SYDVKM. CDR3 amino acids: CASRGTLAGYTF. CDR3 DNA sequence: TGTGCCAGCAGGGGGACATTGGCCGGCTACACCTTC.

This chain uses TRBV2 with TRBJ1-1, with D possibly being TRBD1 (5 bases). In germline, CDR1 is SNHLY, CDR2 FYNNEI. V was clipped by 7 bases and J by 6 bases, with 15 bases between them. The CDR3 length is 13 residues. CDR3 sequence reads: CASNWGDGAEAFF. The CDR3 region has the DNA TGTGCCAGCAACTGGGGGGATGGGGCTGAAGCTTTCTTT. Full variable domain (outside the CDR3, taken from reference TRBV2 and TRBJ1-1): EPEVTQTPSHQVTQMGQEVILRCVPISNHLYFYWYRQILGQKVEFLVSFYNNEISEKSEIFDDQFSVERPDGSNFTLKIRSTKLEDSAMYFCASNWGDGAEAFFGQGTRLTVV.

V is TRBV6-5 and J is TRBJ1-2; 7 nucleotides match TRBD1. CDR3 length: 15 amino acids. Losses at the gene ends were 6 bases for V and 3 bases for J; bases not matched to a gene: 10. From germline, CDR1 is MNHEY and CDR2 SVGAGI. CDR3 in DNA: TGTGCCAGCAGCGCCAATCGACAGGGCCACTATGGCTACACCTTC. Protein sequence: CASSANRQGHYGYTF.

The CDR3 loop is CASSPQGTSGTYNEQFF. CDR3 nucleotides: TGTGCCAGCTCACCACAAGGGACTAGCGGGACCTACAATGAGCAGTTCTTC. This rearrangement joins TRBV18 to TRBJ2-1; 13 bases match TRBD2. Germline V lookup: CDR1 KGHSH, CDR2 LQKENI. After removal of 1 base from V and 2 bases from J, the junction contained 2 bases not matched to a gene. CDR3 length equals 17 residues. The whole variable domain, filled in from reference TRBV18 and TRBJ2-1, reads NAGVMQNPRHLVRRRGQEARLRCSPMKGHSHVYWYRQLPEEGLKFMVYLQKENIIDESGMPKERFSAEFPKEGPSILRIQQVVRGDSAAYFCASSPQGTSGTYNEQFFGPGTRLTVL.

The chain carries TRBV6-6 and TRBJ2-7, with a weak D call TRBD1 (6 bases). Germline values: CDR1 MNHNY, CDR2 SVGAGI (reference sequence). Trimming left V 2 bases short and J 5 bases short, with 16 bases between. The CDR3 runs to 15 residues. For the CDR3, the DNA is TGTGCCAGCAGTTACCTTCAAAAACGGGACAACGAGCAGTACTTC. Translation: CASSYLQKRDNEQYF.

This chain joins TRBV10-1 and TRBJ1-6; 8 bases are a match to TRBD1. The CDR3 runs 13 residues. From germline, CDR1 is WNHNN and CDR2 SYGVQD (reference sequence). V lost 2 bases and J lost 9; bases outside the gene matches: 0. The CDR3 region has the DNA TGCGCCAGCAGTGAGACAGGGGGTTCACCCCTCCACTTT. It encodes CASSETGGSPLHF.

This clone was recorded only once. The chain has TRBV7-9 and TRBJ2-4, with D uncertain. In germline, CDR1 is SEHNR, CDR2 FQNEAQ (reference sequence). This CDR3 is built from 16 residues. Trimming shortened V by 1 base and J by 0 bases, and 10 bases separated the two germline ends. In nucleotides, the CDR3 is TGTGCCAGCAGCTTAGTCGTAGACTTAGCCAAAAACATTCAGTACTTC. Translating it yields CASSLVVDLAKNIQYF. The full variable domain, with the rest looked up from reference TRBV7-9 and TRBJ2-4, is DTGVSQNPRHKITKRGQNVTFRCDPISEHNRLYWYRQTLGQGPEFLTYFQNEAQLEKSRLLSDRFSAERPKGSFSTLEIQRTEQGDSAMYLCASSLVVDLAKNIQYFGAGTRLSVL.

Ten or more counts support this clone. The genes are TRBV2 and TRBJ1-6, with 11 bases fitting TRBD1. The CDR3 runs to 14 residues. The V segment lost 7 bases and the J segment 11 bases; nucleotides outside the gene matches: 7. Germline V lookup: CDR1 SNHLY, CDR2 FYNNEI. The CDR3 DNA follows: TGTGCCAGCACCCCCCGGGACAGGGGGGCACCCCTCCACTTT. It yields the protein CASTPRDRGAPLHF.

This clone appeared once. The chain recombines TRBV4-1 with TRBJ2-1, with 10 bases matching TRBD2. Trimming cost V 0 bases and J 2 bases; bases outside gene matches: 1. The CDR3 totals 16 residues. CDR1 and CDR2 from the germline V gene are MGHRA and YSYEKL. This chain's CDR3 is CASSQDLAGAYNEQFF. In DNA, the CDR3 is TGCGCCAGCAGCCAAGATCTAGCGGGGGCCTACAATGAGCAGTTCTTC.

A single count supports this clone. The chain employs TRBV5-8 and TRBJ1-5; D is possibly TRBD1 (5 bases). Germline-derived CDR1 and CDR2 are SGHTS and YDEGEE. CDR3 length: 15 amino acids. Trimming left V 4 bases short and J 6 bases short, with 17 bases between. The CDR3 here is CASSPWGGFGQPQHF. Here the CDR3 DNA reads TGTGCCAGCAGCCCGTGGGGGGGGTTCGGTCAGCCCCAGCATTTT. Looking up the rest from reference TRBV5-8 and TRBJ1-5 gives the full variable domain: EAGVTQSPTHLIKTRGQQATLRCSPISGHTSVYWYQQALGLGLQFLLWYDEGEERNRGNFPPRFSGRQFPNYSSELNVNALELEDSALYLCASSPWGGFGQPQHFGDGTRLSIL.

CDR3 DNA: TGTGCCAGCAGCCCCGGACAGGCCGAGTTCTACGAGCAGTACTTC. This translates into CASSPGQAEFYEQYF. The chain links TRBV5-4 to TRBJ2-7; 7 bases line up with TRBD1. The CDR3 has 15 residues. CDR1 and CDR2 from the germline V gene are SGHNT and YYREEE (reference sequence). Trimming removed 4 bases from V and 3 bases from J; junction bases left unmatched: 10.

This rearrangement joins TRBV28 to TRBJ2-7; D gene ambiguous. Germline V CDR1 and CDR2: MDHEN, SYDVKM. V was clipped by 10 bases and J by 0 bases, with 10 bases between them. This CDR3 contains 12 residues. CDR3 nucleotide sequence: TGTGCCACCGACTCACTCTCCTACGAGCAGTACTTC. It translates to CATDSLSYEQYF.

The rearrangement links TRBV28 to TRBJ2-4; D is perhaps TRBD1 (5 bases). The CDR3 totals 13 residues. V was pared by 6 bases and J by 13 bases, with 19 bases between. Germline lookup yields CDR1 MDHEN and CDR2 SYDVKM. As DNA, the CDR3 is TGTGCCAGCAGGATGACAGTGGCGCCCAACCAGTACTTC. It encodes CASRMTVAPNQYF. Using reference TRBV28 and TRBJ2-4 for the parts outside the CDR3, the full variable domain is DVKVTQSSRYLVKRTGEKVFLECVQDMDHENMFWYRQDPGLGLRLIYFSYDVKMKEKGDIPEGYSVSREKKERFSLILESASTNQTSMYLCASRMTVAPNQYFGAGTRLSVL.

This clone was picked up one time. This chain connects TRBV5-1 to TRBJ2-1, with TRBD2 identical over 8 bases. The CDR3 contains 17 residues. The germline V gene encodes CDR1 SGHRS and CDR2 YFSETQ. The J segment lost 2 bases and the V segment lost 2 bases, leaving 9 bases of the junction unmatched. CDR3: CASSLAPGLVPYNEQFF. The CDR3 nucleotides are TGCGCCAGCAGCTTAGCTCCGGGACTAGTTCCCTACAATGAGCAGTTCTTC.

This clone occurred a few times. The chain couples TRBV5-1 to TRBJ2-2, with 12 bases identical to TRBD2. With 4 bases clipped from V and 4 bases from J, the junction kept 5 bases outside the gene matches. Germline V CDR1 and CDR2: SGHRS, YFSETQ. This CDR3 is built from 16 residues. The CDR3 spells CASSVTSGSTTGELFF. The CDR3 DNA sequence: TGCGCCAGCAGCGTGACTAGCGGGAGTACCACCGGGGAGCTGTTTTTT. The full variable domain, with the rest looked up from reference TRBV5-1 and TRBJ2-2, is KAGVTQTPRYLIKTRGQQVTLSCSPISGHRSVSWYQQTPGQGLQFLFEYFSETQRNKGNFPGRFSGRQFSNSRSEMNVSTLELGDSALYLCASSVTSGSTTGELFFGEGSRLTVL.

The genes are TRBV9 and TRBJ1-2; D possibly corresponds to TRBD1 (5 bases). Trimming cost V 3 bases and J 5 bases, with 17 bases left between them. Germline CDR1 SGDLS, CDR2 YYNGEE. This CDR3 spans 15 amino acids. DNA of the CDR3: TGTGCCAGCAGCGCCCAGTCGGGGGTGAATTATGGCTACACCTTC. Its protein product is CASSAQSGVNYGYTF.

This rearrangement joins TRBV4-2 to TRBJ2-7, with 8 bases identical to TRBD2. V lost 4 bases and J lost 6; bases outside the gene matches: 11. Germline V gene lookup returns CDR1 LGHNA and CDR2 YNFKEQ. The CDR3 has 15 amino acids. Here the CDR3 reads CASSPKAGAGGEQYF. CDR3 nucleotide sequence: TGTGCCAGCAGCCCAAAAGCGGGAGCAGGCGGCGAGCAGTACTTC.

This clone has a handful of counts. The same CDR3 also results from other DNA sequences found in this sample. DNA of the CDR3: TGTGCCAGCAGTTACTCGACAGGGGACGAGCAGTACTTC. This codes for CASSYSTGDEQYF. V and J are TRBV6-6 and TRBJ2-7, with 8 bases identical to TRBD1. CDR3 length: 13 amino acids. Germline assignment: CDR1 MNHNY and CDR2 SVGAGI (reference sequence). With V trimmed by 0 bases and J by 5 bases, 0 bases remained unmatched.

This clone was counted a few times. The rearrangement joins TRBV4-2 to TRBJ2-3; 10 bases align to TRBD2. Germline V gene sequence: CDR1 LGHNA, CDR2 YNFKEQ. V gave up 0 bases and J gave up 5 bases; unmatched junction bases: 8. CDR3 length: 17 residues. The CDR3 coding sequence is TGTGCCAGCAGCCAAGATTTTACGGCTAGCGGGAGAGATACGCAGTATTTT. This codes for CASSQDFTASGRDTQYF.

The V and J genes are TRBV30 and TRBJ2-5, with TRBD1 as a possible D gene (6 bases). Germline CDR1 reads GTSNPN; CDR2 reads SVGIG (reference sequence). The V end was cut by 2 bases, the J end by 9 bases, with 19 bases between. This CDR3 has 14 amino acids. The CDR3: CAWSRRQPPGAQYF. The CDR3 coding sequence is TGTGCCTGGAGTAGAAGACAGCCCCCAGGGGCCCAGTACTTC.

This sequence joins TRBV18 and TRBJ2-7, with D possibly matching TRBD1 (6 bases). The length of the CDR3 is 14 residues. Germline V gene sequence: CDR1 KGHSH, CDR2 LQKENI. The V end lost 4 bases, the J end lost 1 base, and 11 bases lay between the germline ends. The CDR3 region is CASSHVQGSYEQYF. The CDR3 nucleotides read TGTGCCAGCTCACATGTCCAGGGGTCCTACGAGCAGTACTTC.

This chain connects TRBV4-1 to TRBJ2-2; 9 bases are a match to TRBD1. V gave up 2 bases and J gave up 5 bases; unmatched junction bases: 18. The CDR3 has 20 amino acids. CDR1 MGHRA and CDR2 YSYEKL come from the germline V gene. As DNA, the CDR3 is TGCGCCAGCAGCCAATTTTTCTCCTTCAACAGGGGGCGTAATACCGGGGAGCTGTTTTTT. It specifies CASSQFFSFNRGRNTGELFF.

The chain carries TRBV27 and TRBJ2-7, with 8 bases aligning to TRBD2. V shed 4 bases and J 2 bases; nucleotides not matched to a gene: 7. CDR3 length: 15 residues. CDR1 is MNHEY, CDR2 SMNVEV, per germline (reference sequence). CDR3 loop: CASSSLAGWAYEQYF. CDR3 bases: TGTGCCAGCAGTTCCTTAGCGGGATGGGCCTACGAGCAGTACTTC.

This sequence joins TRBV12-3 or TRBV12-4 and TRBJ2-1; unclear D gene. V lost 3 bases to trimming and J lost 5 bases, with 2 bases between them. The CDR3 totals 11 residues. The CDR3 DNA is TGTGCCAGCAGTTTCAACAATGAGCAGTTCTTC. Translated, it gives CASSFNNEQFF.

The chain employs TRBV29-1 and TRBJ2-7, with a possible D match to TRBD1 (7 bases). V was pared by 1 base and J by 9 bases, with 22 bases between. Germline lookup yields CDR1 SQVTM and CDR2 ANQGSEA. This CDR3 has 15 amino acids. CDR3 loop: CSVEVPAGGGRGQYF. CDR3 sequence (DNA): TGCAGCGTTGAAGTCCCCGCAGGGGGAGGCCGAGGGCAGTACTTC.

This sequence joins TRBV6-6 and TRBJ2-1; 10 bases are shared with TRBD2. The CDR3 is 15 amino acids. CDR1 and CDR2 from the germline V gene are MNHNY and SVGAGI (reference sequence). V shed 5 bases, J shed 8 bases, and the junction held 9 bases outside the gene matches. CDR3 bases: TGTGCCAGCAGTCGACTAGCGGGTGGGTCGGATGAGCAGTTCTTC. Its translation is CASSRLAGGSDEQFF.

The chain is built from TRBV9 and TRBJ2-5; D perhaps matches TRBD2 (5 bases). This CDR3 has 14 residues. Germline values: CDR1 SGDLS, CDR2 YYNGEE. The V end lost 2 bases, the J end lost 2 bases, and 10 bases lay between the germline ends. The CDR3 DNA is TGTGCCAGCAGCGTGGCTAGCTATCAAGAGACCCAGTACTTC. As protein: CASSVASYQETQYF. The full variable domain, with the rest looked up from reference TRBV9 and TRBJ2-5, is DSGVTQTPKHLITATGQRVTLRCSPRSGDLSVYWYQQSLDQGLQFLIQYYNGEERAKGNILERFSAQQFPDLHSELNLSSLELGDSALYFCASSVASYQETQYFGPGTRLLVL.

The rearrangement links TRBV18 to TRBJ2-2; D gene uncertain. V was cut by 3 bases and J by 1 base, with 6 bases left in between. The CDR3 totals 14 residues. The germline CDR1 and CDR2 sequences are KGHSH and LQKENI. CDR3 region: CASSPRQNTGELFF. The CDR3 DNA is TGTGCCAGCTCACCCCGACAGAACACCGGGGAGCTGTTTTTT.

The chain carries TRBV27 and TRBJ1-1; D gene uncertain. CDR3 length equals 14 residues. The V gene lost 5 bases and the J gene lost 1 base, with 11 bases spanning the gap. The germline V gene has CDR1 MNHEY and CDR2 SMNVEV (reference sequence). CDR3 residues: CASSPTNRNTEAFF. The CDR3, as DNA: TGTGCCAGCAGTCCGACAAACCGGAACACTGAAGCTTTCTTT.

This clone was counted a few times. This CDR3 reads CSASSGNTEAFF. CDR3 sequence (DNA): TGCAGCGCGTCCTCAGGGAACACTGAAGCTTTCTTT. The chain has TRBV29-1 and TRBJ1-1; D call uncertain. Trimming took off 7 bases at V and 1 base at J, with 10 bases between the two ends. This CDR3 has 12 amino acids. Germline CDR1 and CDR2: SQVTM and ANQGSEA.

The chain has TRBV11-2 and TRBJ2-7, with D unclear. Germline loops: CDR1 SGHAT, CDR2 FQNNGV. The germline V and J ends were trimmed by 4 bases and 7 bases, with 11 bases remaining between them. The CDR3 is made up of 12 amino acids. This chain's CDR3 is CASSSLFEEQYF. CDR3 sequence (DNA): TGTGCCAGCAGCTCCTTATTTGAGGAGCAGTACTTC.

The chain uses TRBV5-4 and TRBJ1-1, with 11 bases identical to TRBD1. CDR3 length: 16 amino acids. Germline V gene data show CDR1 as SGHNT and CDR2 as YYREEE (reference sequence). J lost 5 bases, V lost 4 bases, and 10 bases had no gene match. CDR3 sequence reads: CASSGQGAMELTEAFF. CDR3 DNA: TGTGCCAGCAGCGGACAGGGGGCTATGGAGTTAACTGAAGCTTTCTTT.